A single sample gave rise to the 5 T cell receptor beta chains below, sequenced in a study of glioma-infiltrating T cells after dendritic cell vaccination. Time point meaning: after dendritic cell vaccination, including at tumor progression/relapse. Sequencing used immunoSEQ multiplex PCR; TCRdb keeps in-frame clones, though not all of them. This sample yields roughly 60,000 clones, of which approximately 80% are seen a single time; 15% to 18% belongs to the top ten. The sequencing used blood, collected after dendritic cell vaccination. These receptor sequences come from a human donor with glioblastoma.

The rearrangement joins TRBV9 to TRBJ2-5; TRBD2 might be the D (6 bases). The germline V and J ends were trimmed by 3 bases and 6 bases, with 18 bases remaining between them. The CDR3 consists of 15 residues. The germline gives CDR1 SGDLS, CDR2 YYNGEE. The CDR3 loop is CASSATGGTLKTQYF. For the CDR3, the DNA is TGTGCCAGCAGCGCTACCGGAGGGACTTTGAAGACCCAGTACTTC.

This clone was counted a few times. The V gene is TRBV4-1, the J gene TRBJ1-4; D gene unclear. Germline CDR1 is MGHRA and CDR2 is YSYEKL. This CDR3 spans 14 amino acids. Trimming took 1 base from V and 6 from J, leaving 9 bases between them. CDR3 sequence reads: CASSQVAAHEKLFF. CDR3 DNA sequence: TGCGCCAGCAGCCAAGTAGCTGCGCATGAAAAACTGTTTTTT.

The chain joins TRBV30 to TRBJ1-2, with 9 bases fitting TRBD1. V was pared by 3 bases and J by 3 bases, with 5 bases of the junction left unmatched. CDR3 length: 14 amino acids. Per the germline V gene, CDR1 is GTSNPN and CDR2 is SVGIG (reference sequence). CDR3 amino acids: CAWSLTGGYYGYTF. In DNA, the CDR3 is TGTGCCTGGAGCTTAACAGGGGGCTACTATGGCTACACCTTC.

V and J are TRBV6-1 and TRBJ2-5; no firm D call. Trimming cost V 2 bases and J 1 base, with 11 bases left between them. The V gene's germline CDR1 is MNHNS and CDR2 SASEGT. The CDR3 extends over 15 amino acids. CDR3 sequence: CASSETTVAQETQYF. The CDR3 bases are TGTGCCAGCAGTGAAACTACGGTCGCCCAAGAGACCCAGTACTTC.

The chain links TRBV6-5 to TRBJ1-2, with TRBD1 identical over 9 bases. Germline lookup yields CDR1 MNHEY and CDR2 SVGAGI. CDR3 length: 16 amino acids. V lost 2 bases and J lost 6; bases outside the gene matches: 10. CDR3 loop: CASSYDWRDRVDGYTF. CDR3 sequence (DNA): TGTGCCAGCAGTTACGATTGGCGGGACAGGGTCGATGGCTACACCTTC.